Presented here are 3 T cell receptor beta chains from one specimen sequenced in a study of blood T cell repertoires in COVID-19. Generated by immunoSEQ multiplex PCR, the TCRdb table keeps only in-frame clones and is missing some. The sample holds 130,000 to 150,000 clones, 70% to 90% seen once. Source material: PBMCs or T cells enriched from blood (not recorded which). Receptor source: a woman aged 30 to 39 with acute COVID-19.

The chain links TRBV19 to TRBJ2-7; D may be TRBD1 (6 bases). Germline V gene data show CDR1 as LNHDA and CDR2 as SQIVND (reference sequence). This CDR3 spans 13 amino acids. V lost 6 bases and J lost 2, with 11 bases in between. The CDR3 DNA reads TGTGCCAGTAGCTGGGGACAAGCCTACGAGCAGTACTTC. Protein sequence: CASSWGQAYEQYF.

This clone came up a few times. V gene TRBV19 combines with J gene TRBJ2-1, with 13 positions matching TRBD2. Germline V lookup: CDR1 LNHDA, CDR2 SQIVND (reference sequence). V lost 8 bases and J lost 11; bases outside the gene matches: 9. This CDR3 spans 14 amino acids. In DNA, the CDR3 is TGTGCCAGTGGGACTAGCGGGACCTACTCGCAGCAGTTCTTC. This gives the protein CASGTSGTYSQQFF.

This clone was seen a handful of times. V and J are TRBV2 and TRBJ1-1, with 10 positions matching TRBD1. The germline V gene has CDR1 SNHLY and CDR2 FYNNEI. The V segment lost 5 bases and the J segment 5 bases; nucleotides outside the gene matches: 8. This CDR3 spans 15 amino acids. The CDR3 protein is CASSSGTGAETEAFF. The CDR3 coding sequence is TGTGCCAGCAGTTCCGGGACAGGGGCCGAAACTGAAGCTTTCTTT.